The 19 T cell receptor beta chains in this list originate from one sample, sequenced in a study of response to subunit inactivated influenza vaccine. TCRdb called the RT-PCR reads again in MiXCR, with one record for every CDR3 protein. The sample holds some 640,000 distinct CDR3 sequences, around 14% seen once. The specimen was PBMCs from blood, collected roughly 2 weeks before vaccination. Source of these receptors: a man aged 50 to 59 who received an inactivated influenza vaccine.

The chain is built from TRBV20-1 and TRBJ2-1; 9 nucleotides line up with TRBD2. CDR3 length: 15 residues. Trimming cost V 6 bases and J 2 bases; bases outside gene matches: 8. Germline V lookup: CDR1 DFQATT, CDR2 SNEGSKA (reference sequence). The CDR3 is CSAMTLAGTYNEQFF. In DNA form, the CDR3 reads TGCAGTGCGATGACCCTAGCGGGAACCTACAATGAGCAGTTCTTC.

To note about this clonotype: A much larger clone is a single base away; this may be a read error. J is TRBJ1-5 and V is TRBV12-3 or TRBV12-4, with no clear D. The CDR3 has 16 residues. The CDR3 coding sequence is TGTGCCAGCAGTTTACTCGGGAGCCTCGGCAATCGGCCCCAGCATTTT. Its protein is CASSLLGSLGNRPQHF.

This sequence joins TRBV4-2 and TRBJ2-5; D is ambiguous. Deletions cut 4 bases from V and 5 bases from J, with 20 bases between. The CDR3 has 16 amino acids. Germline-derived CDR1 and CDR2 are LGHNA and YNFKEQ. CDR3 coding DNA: TGTGCCAGCAGCCTCACCTCAGGACCCTACCGGGAGACCCAGTACTTC. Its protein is CASSLTSGPYRETQYF.

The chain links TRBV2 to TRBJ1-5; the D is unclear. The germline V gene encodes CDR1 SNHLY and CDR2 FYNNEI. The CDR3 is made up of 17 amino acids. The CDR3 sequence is CTFCMHHEVVSNQPQHF. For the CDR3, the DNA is TGTACCTTCTGTATGCACCATGAGGTGGTTAGCAATCAGCCCCAGCATTTT.

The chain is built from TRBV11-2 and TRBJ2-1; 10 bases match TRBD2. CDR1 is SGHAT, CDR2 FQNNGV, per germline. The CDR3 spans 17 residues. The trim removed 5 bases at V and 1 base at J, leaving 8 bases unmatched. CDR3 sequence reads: CASSPRLAGESYNEQFF. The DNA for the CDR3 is TGTGCCAGCAGCCCAAGACTAGCGGGCGAATCCTACAATGAGCAGTTCTTC.

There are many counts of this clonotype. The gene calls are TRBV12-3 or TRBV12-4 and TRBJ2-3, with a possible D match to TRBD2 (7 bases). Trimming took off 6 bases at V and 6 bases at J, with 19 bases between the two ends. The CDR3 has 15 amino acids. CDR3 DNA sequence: TGTGCCAGCAGCCAATTCGCGGGGGCGGGGGATACGCAGTATTTT. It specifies CASSQFAGAGDTQYF.

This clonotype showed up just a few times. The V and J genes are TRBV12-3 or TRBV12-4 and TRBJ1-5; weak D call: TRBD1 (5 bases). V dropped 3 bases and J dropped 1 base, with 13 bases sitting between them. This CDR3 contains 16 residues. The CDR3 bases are TGTGCCAGCAGTTTTTCGGGAGGGGTGAGCAATCAGCCCCAGCATTTT. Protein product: CASSFSGGVSNQPQHF.

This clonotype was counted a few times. For the CDR3, the DNA is TGTGCCAGCAGCCCCGACGGACTGGCAGATACGCAGTATTTT. Translated: CASSPDGLADTQYF. V and J are TRBV7-6 and TRBJ2-3; D possibly corresponds to TRBD2 (5 bases). CDR3 length: 14 amino acids. Germline CDR1 and CDR2: SGHVS and FNYEAQ. Trimming stripped 5 bases from V and 4 bases from J, with 13 bases between.

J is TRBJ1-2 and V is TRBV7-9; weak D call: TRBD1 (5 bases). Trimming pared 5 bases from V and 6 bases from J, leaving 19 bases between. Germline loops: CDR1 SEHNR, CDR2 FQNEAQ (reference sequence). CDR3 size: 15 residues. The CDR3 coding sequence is TGTGCCAGCAGCCGCCTGGGGGGTCACATCGATGGCTACACCTTC. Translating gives CASSRLGGHIDGYTF.

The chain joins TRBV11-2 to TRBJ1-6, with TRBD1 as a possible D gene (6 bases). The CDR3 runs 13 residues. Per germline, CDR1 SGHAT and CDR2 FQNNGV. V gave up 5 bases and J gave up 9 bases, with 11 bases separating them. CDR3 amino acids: CASSPNRASPLHF. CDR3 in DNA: TGTGCCAGCAGCCCCAACAGGGCTTCACCCCTCCACTTT.

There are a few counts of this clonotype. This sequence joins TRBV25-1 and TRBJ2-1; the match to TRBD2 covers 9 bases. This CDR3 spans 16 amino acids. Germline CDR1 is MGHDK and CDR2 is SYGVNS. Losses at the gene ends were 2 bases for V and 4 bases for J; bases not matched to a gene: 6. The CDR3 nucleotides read TGTGCCAGCAGTGAAACGCGGGGGGGTTCTTACAATGAGCAGTTCTTC. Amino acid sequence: CASSETRGGSYNEQFF.

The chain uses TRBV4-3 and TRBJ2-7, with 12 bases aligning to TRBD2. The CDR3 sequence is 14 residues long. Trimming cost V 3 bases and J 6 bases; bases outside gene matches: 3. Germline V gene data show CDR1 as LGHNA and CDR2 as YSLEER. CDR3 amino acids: CASSQTSGSGEQYF. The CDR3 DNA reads TGCGCCAGCAGCCAGACTAGCGGGAGCGGCGAGCAGTACTTC.

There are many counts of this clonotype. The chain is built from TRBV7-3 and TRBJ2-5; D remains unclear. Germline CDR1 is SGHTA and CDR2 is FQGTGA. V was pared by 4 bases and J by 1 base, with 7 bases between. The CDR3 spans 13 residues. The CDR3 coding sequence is TGTGCCAGCAGCTCGAGCTCCCAAGAGACCCAGTACTTC. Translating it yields CASSSSSQETQYF.

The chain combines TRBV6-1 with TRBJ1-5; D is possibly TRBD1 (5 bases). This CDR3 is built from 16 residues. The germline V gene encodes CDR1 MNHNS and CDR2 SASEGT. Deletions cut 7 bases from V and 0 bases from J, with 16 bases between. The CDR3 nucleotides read TGTGCCAGCAACCAGTGGGGGGGTGTTAGCAATCAGCCCCAGCATTTT. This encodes CASNQWGGVSNQPQHF.

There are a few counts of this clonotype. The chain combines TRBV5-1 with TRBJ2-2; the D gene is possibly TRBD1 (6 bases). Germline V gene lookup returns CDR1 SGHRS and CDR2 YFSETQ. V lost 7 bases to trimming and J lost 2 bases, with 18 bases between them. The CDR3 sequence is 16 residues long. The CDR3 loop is CASCGSGTPNTGELFF. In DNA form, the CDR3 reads TGCGCCAGCTGCGGGTCCGGGACACCTAACACCGGGGAGCTGTTTTTT.

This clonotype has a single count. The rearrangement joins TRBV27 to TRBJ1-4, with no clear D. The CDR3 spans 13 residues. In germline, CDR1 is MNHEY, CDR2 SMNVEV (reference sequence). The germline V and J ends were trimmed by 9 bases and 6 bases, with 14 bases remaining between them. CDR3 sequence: CARKQQFYEKLFF. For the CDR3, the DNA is TGTGCCAGAAAACAGCAGTTCTATGAAAAACTGTTTTTT. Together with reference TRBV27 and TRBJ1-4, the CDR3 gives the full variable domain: EAQVTQNPRYLITVTGKKLTVTCSQNMNHEYMSWYRQDPGLGLRQIYYSMNVEVTDKGDVPEGYKVSRKEKRNFPLILESPSPNQTSLYFCARKQQFYEKLFFGSGTQLSVL.

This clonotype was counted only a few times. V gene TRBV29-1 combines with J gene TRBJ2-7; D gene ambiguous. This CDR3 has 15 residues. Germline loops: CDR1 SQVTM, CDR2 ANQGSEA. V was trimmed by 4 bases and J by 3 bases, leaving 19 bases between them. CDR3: CSVVFPGQVDYEQYF. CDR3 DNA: TGCAGCGTTGTCTTCCCCGGCCAGGTAGACTACGAGCAGTACTTC.

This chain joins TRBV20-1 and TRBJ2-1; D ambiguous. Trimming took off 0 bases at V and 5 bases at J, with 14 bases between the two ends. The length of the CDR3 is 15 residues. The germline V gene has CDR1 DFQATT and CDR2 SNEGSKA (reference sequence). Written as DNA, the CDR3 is TGCAGTGCTAGAGAACGTCCGTTCACGGACAATGAGCAGTTCTTC. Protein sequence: CSARERPFTDNEQFF.

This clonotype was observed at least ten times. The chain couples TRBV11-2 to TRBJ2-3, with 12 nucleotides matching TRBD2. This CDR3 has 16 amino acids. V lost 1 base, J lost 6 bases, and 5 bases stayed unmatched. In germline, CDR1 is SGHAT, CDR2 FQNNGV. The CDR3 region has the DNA TGTGCCAGCAGCTTAGCAGCTAGCGGGGGGGCGGATACGCAGTATTTT. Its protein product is CASSLAASGGADTQYF.